The clone carrying this T cell receptor (beta chain) was recorded a few times. The antigen is unknown. The data belong to a study of CD8 T cells in ankylosing spondylitis. This CDR3 comprises 13 residues. Germline V CDR1 and CDR2: MDHEN, SYDVKM. V lost 6 bases, J lost 4 bases, and 12 bases lay in between. Making use of molecular barcodes, quantitative 5'-RACE generated TCR beta libraries. MiXCR, run by TCRdb on the 5' RACE reads, gives a single entry per CDR3 protein. The repertoire holds about 440,000 distinct CDR3 sequences, with approximately 17% as singletons. Study-wide results and caveats: Typical of ankylosing spondylitis blood, it appeared, was a TCR beta motif of roughly eight highly homologous variants. Within peripheral blood, clones linked to disease were CD8+ and relatively rare.

The receptor comes from a male donor with ankylosing spondylitis. The genes are TRBV28 and TRBJ1-2; D not certain. Sequenced sample: blood, either unsorted or a sorted T cell fraction (not recorded which). The CDR3 reads CASRKVPLYGYTF. For the CDR3, the DNA is TGTGCCAGCAGAAAAGTTCCTCTCTATGGCTACACCTTC.